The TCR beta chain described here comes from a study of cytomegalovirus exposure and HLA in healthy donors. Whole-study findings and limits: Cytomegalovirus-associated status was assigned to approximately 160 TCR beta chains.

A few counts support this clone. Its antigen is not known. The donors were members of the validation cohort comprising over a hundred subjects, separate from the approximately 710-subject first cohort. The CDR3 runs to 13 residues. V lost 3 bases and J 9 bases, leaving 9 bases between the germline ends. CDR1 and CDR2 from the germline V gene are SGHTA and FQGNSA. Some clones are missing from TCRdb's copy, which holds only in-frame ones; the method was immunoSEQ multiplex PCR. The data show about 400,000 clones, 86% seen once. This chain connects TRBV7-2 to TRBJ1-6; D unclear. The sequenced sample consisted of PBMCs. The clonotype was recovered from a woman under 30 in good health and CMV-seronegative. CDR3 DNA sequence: TGTGCCAGCAGCTTCGGAGGAGGTTCACCCCTCCACTTT. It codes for CASSFGGGSPLHF.